The 10 T cell receptor beta chains presented below share a single source sample, sequenced in a study of cytomegalovirus exposure and HLA in healthy donors. Amplification used 60 Vbeta primers and 13 Jbeta primers. The repertoire was sequenced with immunoSEQ multiplex PCR; TCRdb's copy has only in-frame clones and lacks some. The sample shows approximately 130,000 clones, 50% to 75% of them seen only once. Sequenced: PBMCs. The source of these receptors is a woman in her 40s in good health and CMV-seronegative.

In its sample, this clone was seen a few times. The rearrangement links TRBV30 to TRBJ1-6; D possibly corresponds to TRBD1 (6 bases). The CDR3 runs to 16 residues. Germline V gene lookup returns CDR1 GTSNPN and CDR2 SVGIG (reference sequence). Trimming took 4 bases from V and 3 from J, leaving 16 bases between them. The chain's CDR3 is CAWIGQTASYNSPLHF. CDR3 nucleotide sequence: TGTGCCTGGATAGGACAGACAGCAAGCTATAATTCACCCCTCCACTTT. Using reference TRBV30 and TRBJ1-6 for the parts outside the CDR3, the full variable domain is SQTIHQWPATLVQPVGSPLSLECTVEGTSNPNLYWYRQAAGRGLQLLFYSVGIGQISSEVPQNLSASRPQDRQFILSSKKLLLSDSGFYLCAWIGQTASYNSPLHFGNGTRLTVT.

The chain carries TRBV27 and TRBJ2-5; 12 bases agree with TRBD1. The J call is in doubt because the DNA end fits TRBJ2-7 better. The CDR3 is 13 amino acids. From germline, CDR1 is MNHEY and CDR2 SMNVEV (reference sequence). The CDR3 region is CASGTGGPYEQYF. CDR3 DNA sequence: TGTGCCAGCGGGACAGGGGGCCCCTACGAGCAGTACTTC.

The DNA of the CDR3 is TGTGCCAGCAGTGAAATAATGGAGACCCAGTACTTC. This gives the protein CASSEIMETQYF. The chain uses TRBV6-1 and TRBJ2-5; D not resolved. Germline V gene lookup returns CDR1 MNHNS and CDR2 SASEGT. The CDR3 length is 12 residues. V shed 2 bases and J shed 5 bases, with 6 bases lying between them.

This clone was seen a handful of times. CDR3 DNA: TGTGCCAGCAGCTTGACAGCAACGTGGTACAATGAGCAGTTCTTC. Translating gives CASSLTATWYNEQFF. The rearrangement uses TRBV7-7 and TRBJ2-1, with D perhaps TRBD1 (5 bases). The germline V and J ends were trimmed by 3 bases and 4 bases, with 13 bases remaining between them. Germline-derived CDR1 and CDR2 are SSHAT and FNYEAQ (reference sequence). CDR3 length equals 15 residues.

This rearrangement joins TRBV30 to TRBJ2-5; tentative D call: TRBD2 (6 bases). Germline V gene lookup returns CDR1 GTSNPN and CDR2 SVGIG (reference sequence). The CDR3 consists of 11 residues. V was trimmed by 1 base and J by 11 bases, leaving 11 bases between them. In nucleotides, the CDR3 is TGTGCCTGGAGTGAAACTCGGGAGCAGTACTTC. The encoded protein is CAWSETREQYF.

This chain links TRBV19 with TRBJ1-1; maybe TRBD1 (5 bases). V was clipped by 4 bases and J by 10 bases, with 16 bases between them. The CDR3 has 13 residues. Germline lookup yields CDR1 LNHDA and CDR2 SQIVND (reference sequence). This CDR3 is CASSTQGHWGAFF. The CDR3 DNA reads TGTGCCAGTAGTACCCAGGGTCACTGGGGAGCTTTCTTT. The full variable domain, in which reference TRBV19 and TRBJ1-1 provide the parts outside the CDR3, is DGGITQSPKYLFRKEGQNVTLSCEQNLNHDAMYWYRQDPGQGLRLIYYSQIVNDFQKGDIAEGYSVSREKKESFPLTVTSAQKNPTAFYLCASSTQGHWGAFFGQGTRLTVV.

The chain uses TRBV7-2 and TRBJ2-3; 7 nucleotides agree with TRBD2. V gave up 2 bases and J gave up 1 base; unmatched junction bases: 3. Per germline, CDR1 SGHTA and CDR2 FQGNSA. The CDR3 runs 15 residues. CDR3 sequence: CASSLSSGGTDTQYF. In DNA form, the CDR3 reads TGTGCCAGCAGCTTATCCAGCGGGGGCACAGATACGCAGTATTTT.

This clone was picked up one time. The chain couples TRBV29-1 to TRBJ2-5; D is ambiguous. Trimming removed 6 bases at V and 0 bases at J, with 11 bases between. The CDR3 sequence is 13 residues long. The germline V gene encodes CDR1 SQVTM and CDR2 ANQGSEA. The CDR3 DNA reads as TGCAGCGTGCGACTTAGGTACCAAGAGACCCAGTACTTC. This codes for CSVRLRYQETQYF.

The chain combines TRBV2 with TRBJ1-5; perhaps TRBD1 as D (5 bases). Germline CDR1 SNHLY, CDR2 FYNNEI. The CDR3 length is 16 residues. V lost 2 bases to trimming and J lost 2 bases, with 13 bases between them. The CDR3 sequence is CASSEWWGGGNQPQHF. CDR3 sequence (DNA): TGTGCCAGCAGTGAATGGTGGGGGGGAGGCAATCAGCCCCAGCATTTT.

This clone has a handful of counts. The V gene is TRBV9, the J gene TRBJ1-1; D gene ambiguous. With 1 base removed from V and 9 bases from J, the gap between germline ends came to 4 bases. Germline V gene sequence: CDR1 SGDLS, CDR2 YYNGEE. The CDR3 totals 10 residues. The CDR3: CASSVQKAFF. The CDR3 DNA sequence: TGTGCCAGCAGCGTACAGAAAGCTTTCTTT.